Below are 15 T cell receptor beta chains sequenced from a single sample in a study of early T cells in non-severe SARS-CoV-2 infection. TCRdb used MiXCR to reprocess the 5' RACE reads, holding one entry per CDR3 protein. The sample holds some 45,000 distinct CDR3 sequences, about a tenth seen once. This specimen was whole blood, taken at baseline. The receptors originated from an adult who was a healthcare worker with PCR-confirmed SARS-CoV-2 infection or an uninfected control (not recorded which).

The sample holds a few counts of this clonotype. The CDR3 loop is CSAKNRAISQETQYF. CDR3 nucleotide sequence: TGCAGTGCAAAGAACAGGGCGATCTCCCAAGAGACCCAGTACTTC. The V gene is TRBV20-1, the J gene TRBJ2-5; the D gene is possibly TRBD1 (6 bases). The CDR3 spans 15 residues. V dropped 6 bases and J dropped 1 base, with 18 bases sitting between them. Per germline, CDR1 DFQATT and CDR2 SNEGSKA (reference sequence).

There are many counts of this clonotype. The genes are TRBV6-5 and TRBJ2-1; possibly TRBD2 for D (5 bases). V lost 0 bases, J lost 3 bases, and 12 bases lay in between. In germline, CDR1 is MNHEY, CDR2 SVGAGI. The CDR3 is 16 amino acids. The CDR3 DNA follows: TGTGCCAGCAGTTACTCTGGGGAGCGGAACTACAATGAGCAGTTCTTC. Encoded protein: CASSYSGERNYNEQFF.

This clonotype was detected many times. This chain joins TRBV20-1 and TRBJ1-1; 7 positions match TRBD1. The CDR3 covers 13 residues. After removal of 3 bases from V and 6 bases from J, the junction contained 7 bases not matched to a gene. Per germline, CDR1 DFQATT and CDR2 SNEGSKA (reference sequence). CDR3 in amino acids: CSARNRGEPEAFF. In nucleotides, the CDR3 is TGCAGTGCTAGGAACAGGGGAGAACCTGAAGCTTTCTTT.

This clonotype was recorded at least ten times. The gene calls are TRBV20-1 and TRBJ1-4, with TRBD1 matching over 8 bases. There are 15 residues in the CDR3. CDR1 is DFQATT and CDR2 is SNEGSKA in the germline V gene (reference sequence). With V trimmed by 3 bases and J by 2 bases, 5 bases remained unmatched. The CDR3 sequence is CSARDREWTNEKLFF. CDR3 in DNA: TGCAGTGCTAGGGACAGGGAGTGGACTAATGAAAAACTGTTTTTT.

This clonotype was detected only a few times. The chain couples TRBV27 to TRBJ2-1, with D tentatively TRBD1 (6 bases). V was pared by 5 bases and J by 6 bases, with 20 bases between. CDR1 MNHEY and CDR2 SMNVEV come from the germline V gene (reference sequence). This CDR3 has 16 residues. The CDR3 reads CASSVVQGYFGNEQFF. The CDR3 DNA is TGTGCCAGCAGTGTCGTACAGGGCTATTTCGGCAATGAGCAGTTCTTC.

This clonotype turned up a few times. This chain links TRBV25-1 with TRBJ2-6; D might be TRBD2 (6 bases). Germline V gives CDR1 MGHDK, CDR2 SYGVNS. The CDR3 sequence is 19 residues long. V was cut by 3 bases and J by 0 bases, with 18 bases left in between. CDR3 sequence reads: CASSEEPGLNPSGANVLTF. CDR3 in DNA: TGTGCCAGCAGTGAGGAGCCGGGACTTAATCCCTCTGGGGCCAACGTCCTGACTTTC.

V usage is TRBV6-2 or TRBV6-3 and J usage is TRBJ1-5; no definite D call. Germline V gene sequence: CDR1 MNHEY, CDR2 SVGEGT. The CDR3 loop spans 12 amino acids. V dropped 5 bases and J dropped 5 bases, with 7 bases sitting between them. CDR3 sequence reads: CASSDGYQPQHF. CDR3 nucleotides: TGTGCCAGCAGTGACGGATATCAGCCCCAGCATTTT.

This clonotype was seen many times. The J gene is TRBJ2-7, the V gene TRBV7-9; D is unclear. The CDR3 contains 14 residues. From germline, CDR1 is SEHNR and CDR2 FQNEAQ (reference sequence). Trimming pared 5 bases from V and 5 bases from J, leaving 16 bases between. Written as DNA, the CDR3 is TGTGCCAGCAGCCTAACGGGCCCCGAGGACGAGCAGTACTTC. It translates to CASSLTGPEDEQYF.

V usage is TRBV3-1 and J usage is TRBJ1-3; D ambiguous. The germline CDR1 and CDR2 sequences are LGHDT and YNNKEL (reference sequence). The CDR3 extends over 12 amino acids. Trimming cost V 7 bases and J 4 bases, with 8 bases left between them. CDR3 in amino acids: CASTRDGNTIYF. The CDR3 DNA is TGTGCCAGCACCAGAGACGGAAACACCATATATTTT.

The chain joins TRBV20-1 to TRBJ2-7, with 14 bases matching TRBD2. Unmatched junction bases numbered 2, after V lost 2 bases and J lost 2 bases. The CDR3 contains 15 residues. CDR1 is DFQATT, CDR2 SNEGSKA, per germline (reference sequence). The CDR3 here is CSARKGLAGAYEQYF. The CDR3, as DNA: TGCAGTGCTAGAAAGGGACTAGCGGGAGCCTACGAGCAGTACTTC.

This clonotype was seen a few times. This chain links TRBV7-9 with TRBJ1-3; D is uncertain. This CDR3 spans 12 amino acids. Between the trimmed V and J ends, which lost 3 bases and 6 bases, there was a span of 6 bases. Germline V gene data show CDR1 as SEHNR and CDR2 as FQNEAQ (reference sequence). The CDR3 sequence: CASSFGKNTIYF. The DNA for the CDR3 is TGTGCCAGCAGCTTTGGTAAAAACACCATATATTTT.

This clonotype has more than one count but fewer than ten. The rearrangement uses TRBV18 and TRBJ1-1; perhaps TRBD1 as D (6 bases). CDR1 is KGHSH, CDR2 LQKENI, per germline. Trimming took off 3 bases at V and 2 bases at J, with 10 bases between the two ends. This CDR3 is 14 amino acids long. As DNA, the CDR3 is TGTGCCAGCTCACCTTTAGGGGGAAACACTGAAGCTTTCTTT. It translates to CASSPLGGNTEAFF.

The rearrangement joins TRBV5-5 to TRBJ1-2; D remains ambiguous. From germline, CDR1 is SGHKS and CDR2 YYEKEE (reference sequence). The CDR3 totals 14 residues. Trimming pared 0 bases from V and 4 bases from J, leaving 10 bases between. The CDR3 coding sequence is TGTGCCAGCAGCTTGGGGGCTGATGGCTATGGCTACACCTTC. Translated: CASSLGADGYGYTF.

This clonotype showed up many times. The genes are TRBV4-3 and TRBJ2-7, with a tentative D call TRBD1 (5 bases). This CDR3 has 16 amino acids. V was pared by 0 bases and J by 1 base, with 13 bases between. Germline CDR1 LGHNA, CDR2 YSLEER. CDR3 DNA sequence: TGCGCCAGCAGCCAAGATCGACAGAGCCCTTCCTACGAGCAGTACTTC. Protein sequence: CASSQDRQSPSYEQYF.

CDR3 DNA: TGTGCCAGAAGCTGCAGGGAAGGGGCCGGGGAGCTGTTTTTT. Translating it yields CARSCREGAGELFF. The rearrangement uses TRBV5-3 and TRBJ2-2; tentative D call: TRBD1 (5 bases). TRBV5-3 is designated an ORF whose function remains uncertain. The CDR3 consists of 14 residues. Between the trimmed V and J ends, which lost 3 bases and 6 bases, there was a span of 12 bases.